The following is a T cell receptor (beta chain) sequence with its context. The antigen remains undetermined. These data are taken from a study of Graves' ophthalmopathy and Graves' hyperthyroidism. Where ophthalmopathy was present, donors had moderate-to-severe activity, CAS ≥3, NOSPECS ≥4 and duration under 3 months. Study conclusions and caveats: Blood also contained most of the expanded thyroid clonotypes above 0.001 frequency.

Researchers took RNA transcripts and amplified TCR beta CDR3 regions from them. Second-round multiplex PCR came after a first-round RT-PCR that employed HTBI primers. MiXCR, run by TCRdb on the multiplex PCR reads, gives a single entry per CDR3 protein. The sample lists 210,000 or so distinct CDR3 sequences, approximately 28% seen once, with about 9.3% in the top ten. CDR1 LGHNT and CDR2 FRNRAP come from the germline V gene. This CDR3 is 13 amino acids long. The V end was cut by 6 bases, the J end by 2 bases, with 11 bases between. This chain uses TRBV12-5 with TRBJ2-7; a possible D gene is TRBD2 (6 bases). The receptor was isolated from a man aged 50 to 59 with Graves' ophthalmopathy. Sequenced: peripheral blood. The CDR3 DNA reads as TGTGCTAGTGGACGGGGCGGGGCCTACGAGCAGTACTTC. Its protein is CASGRGGAYEQYF.